The 20 T cell receptor beta chains given below trace back to one sample, sequenced in a study of cytotoxic CD8 clonotypes in ibrutinib-treated CLL. Only in-frame clones appear in the TCRdb table, and some are missing; sequencing was by immunoSEQ multiplex PCR. The data show some 28,000 clones, 57% seen once. This specimen consisted of PBMCs, obtained before ibrutinib treatment. Receptor source: a human donor with chronic lymphocytic leukemia.

The chain uses TRBV7-2 and TRBJ2-5; D is unclear. The germline V gene has CDR1 SGHTA and CDR2 FQGNSA. The germline V and J ends were trimmed by 5 bases and 4 bases, with 14 bases remaining between them. The CDR3 is 14 amino acids. CDR3 in amino acids: CASSPLVTTETQYF. The CDR3 DNA is TGTGCCAGCAGCCCCCTCGTGACGACAGAGACCCAGTACTTC.

The gene calls are TRBV29-1 and TRBJ2-5; the D gene is possibly TRBD1 (6 bases). The length of the CDR3 is 13 residues. V lost 8 bases and J lost 2, with 15 bases in between. Germline-derived CDR1 and CDR2 are SQVTM and ANQGSEA. DNA of the CDR3: TGCAGCTCCATCTTGGGGGCACAAGAGACCCAGTACTTC. Translated: CSSILGAQETQYF.

This clone was recorded only once. V is TRBV7-8 and J is TRBJ2-2; 11 nucleotides align to TRBD2. Germline CDR1 SGHVS, CDR2 FQNEAQ. The V and J ends lost 6 bases and 0 bases, in that order; junction bases with no gene match: 6. The CDR3 is 17 amino acids. CDR3 DNA: TGTGCCAGCAGAACCGGGACTAGCGGAGCGAACACCGGGGAGCTGTTTTTT. It codes for CASRTGTSGANTGELFF.

This clone was seen only a few times. The rearrangement links TRBV19 to TRBJ1-1; a weak D match, TRBD1 (5 bases). The CDR3 is made up of 16 amino acids. CDR1 and CDR2 from the germline V gene are LNHDA and SQIVND (reference sequence). Trimming shortened V by 4 bases and J by 2 bases, and 17 bases separated the two germline ends. This CDR3 is CASSTWSRAFNTEAFF. For the CDR3, the DNA is TGTGCCAGTAGTACCTGGAGCAGGGCCTTCAACACTGAAGCTTTCTTT. Together with reference TRBV19 and TRBJ1-1, the CDR3 gives the full variable domain: DGGITQSPKYLFRKEGQNVTLSCEQNLNHDAMYWYRQDPGQGLRLIYYSQIVNDFQKGDIAEGYSVSREKKESFPLTVTSAQKNPTAFYLCASSTWSRAFNTEAFFGQGTRLTVV.

This clone was detected only a few times. This chain uses TRBV15 with TRBJ1-6, with D perhaps TRBD1 (6 bases). The germline gives CDR1 LNHNV, CDR2 YYDKDF (reference sequence). This CDR3 has 14 amino acids. V was clipped by 5 bases and J by 5 bases, with 10 bases between them. Written as DNA, the CDR3 is TGTGCCACCAGCCTCGGACAGAATAATTCACCCCTCCACTTT. Protein sequence: CATSLGQNNSPLHF. The complete variable domain, with remaining parts taken from reference TRBV15 and TRBJ1-6, reads DAMVIQNPRYQVTQFGKPVTLSCSQTLNHNVMYWYQQKSSQAPKLLFHYYDKDFNNEADTPDNFQSRRPNTSFCFLDIRSPGLGDTAMYLCATSLGQNNSPLHFGNGTRLTVT.

The chain uses TRBV5-1 and TRBJ2-7, with D possibly matching TRBD2 (6 bases). The V and J ends lost 3 bases and 2 bases respectively, with 15 bases between them. This CDR3 spans 15 amino acids. Per the germline V gene, CDR1 is SGHRS and CDR2 is YFSETQ. This CDR3 is CASSSTAGPAYEQYF. The CDR3 DNA reads TGCGCCAGCAGCTCGACGGCGGGGCCCGCCTACGAGCAGTACTTC.

V and J are TRBV7-8 and TRBJ2-5; 9 bases are a match to TRBD2. This CDR3 is built from 17 residues. J gave up 4 bases and V 1 base, and 10 bases lay outside the gene matches. Germline V CDR1 and CDR2: SGHVS, FQNEAQ. The CDR3 region has the DNA TGTGCCAGCAGCTTAGGATGGGAGCGGGGGGCGAGAGAGACCCAGTACTTC. Protein sequence: CASSLGWERGARETQYF.

The V gene is TRBV18, the J gene TRBJ2-7; D is undetermined. Germline-derived CDR1 and CDR2 are KGHSH and LQKENI. Trimming removed 0 bases from V and 3 bases from J, with 6 bases in between. The length of the CDR3 is 13 residues. The CDR3 coding sequence is TGTGCCAGCTCACCACCGGTTGGCTACGAGCAGTACTTC. Amino acids: CASSPPVGYEQYF.

This clone has a single count. V is TRBV5-4 and J is TRBJ2-5; the D is unclear. The V and J ends lost 0 bases and 5 bases respectively, with 11 bases between them. The germline V gene encodes CDR1 SGHNT and CDR2 YYREEE (reference sequence). The CDR3 contains 14 residues. CDR3 in DNA: TGTGCCAGCAGCTTGGACAACGGCGGCGAGACCCAGTACTTC. Its protein is CASSLDNGGETQYF.

The chain employs TRBV7-8 and TRBJ2-7; the match to TRBD2 covers 10 bases. The CDR3 contains 16 residues. The germline gives CDR1 SGHVS, CDR2 FQNEAQ. With V trimmed by 4 bases and J by 0 bases, 6 bases remained unmatched. The CDR3 DNA reads as TGTGCCAGCAGCTCCCAGGGACTAGCGCTCTCCTACGAGCAGTACTTC. Its translation: CASSSQGLALSYEQYF.

The chain has TRBV6-5 and TRBJ1-2, with D uncertain. The CDR3 covers 12 residues. Looked up from germline, CDR1 is MNHEY and CDR2 is SVGAGI. The V end lost 5 bases, the J end lost 4 bases, and 8 bases lay between the germline ends. In nucleotides, the CDR3 is TGTGCCAGCAGTAAGGACTCCTATGGCTACACCTTC. As protein: CASSKDSYGYTF.

J is TRBJ2-3 and V is TRBV5-4; TRBD2 agrees at 11 bases. The trim removed 2 bases at V and 3 bases at J, leaving 5 bases unmatched. Looked up from germline, CDR1 is SGHNT and CDR2 is YYREEE (reference sequence). There are 16 residues in the CDR3. The DNA for the CDR3 is TGTGCCAGCAGCTTCAAACTAGCGGGAGAGACAGATACGCAGTATTTT. It specifies CASSFKLAGETDTQYF.

The CDR3 DNA reads TGTGCCAGCAGCTACGGCAGGGGGCGTAATTCACCCCTCCACTTT. This translates into CASSYGRGRNSPLHF. The chain combines TRBV6-6 with TRBJ1-6; TRBD1 matches at 8 bases. The CDR3 consists of 15 residues. Germline lookup yields CDR1 MNHNY and CDR2 SVGAGI (reference sequence). Trimming took 6 bases from V and 6 from J; bases not matched to a gene: 7.

V usage is TRBV29-1 and J usage is TRBJ1-2; D perhaps matches TRBD1 (6 bases). CDR1 SQVTM and CDR2 ANQGSEA come from the germline V gene. Trimming pared 5 bases from V and 3 bases from J, leaving 10 bases between. CDR3 length: 12 amino acids. CDR3 nucleotide sequence: TGCAGCGTTACCAGGGGTTACTATGGCTACACCTTC. This encodes CSVTRGYYGYTF.

By sample share, this clone is medium-sized. The V gene is TRBV7-2, the J gene TRBJ1-5, with TRBD1 identical over 7 bases. CDR1 and CDR2 (germline): SGHTA, FQGNSA. This CDR3 is 15 amino acids long. Trimming took 1 base from V and 6 from J; bases not matched to a gene: 6. In DNA form, the CDR3 reads TGTGCCAGCAGCTTAGGTAGGGGGCGAAGTCAGCCCCAGCATTTT. This codes for CASSLGRGRSQPQHF.

The gene calls are TRBV7-6 and TRBJ2-3, with D tentatively TRBD1 (6 bases). The CDR3 runs to 15 residues. V lost 5 bases to trimming and J lost 1 base, with 13 bases between them. Germline values: CDR1 SGHVS, CDR2 FNYEAQ. Here the CDR3 DNA reads TGTGCCAGCAGCCTGATGGGGGCTGGCACAGATACGCAGTATTTT. The encoded protein is CASSLMGAGTDTQYF.

The chain employs TRBV7-9 and TRBJ1-2, with TRBD1 matching 9 bases. In germline, CDR1 is SEHNR, CDR2 FQNEAQ (reference sequence). Unmatched junction bases numbered 10, after V lost 5 bases and J lost 3 bases. This CDR3 comprises 16 residues. The CDR3 loop is CASSNWDRDFDYGYTF. CDR3 nucleotide sequence: TGTGCCAGCAGCAACTGGGACAGGGATTTCGACTATGGCTACACCTTC.

This clone was counted a few times. CDR3 in DNA: TGTGCCAGCAGCTTCGACTCAGGCATTCAGTACTTC. Protein: CASSFDSGIQYF. The chain links TRBV11-2 to TRBJ2-4; no reliable D call. The CDR3 runs 12 residues. CDR1 SGHAT and CDR2 FQNNGV come from the germline V gene. Trimming took 3 bases from V and 9 from J, leaving 9 bases between them. The full variable domain, completed using reference TRBV11-2 and TRBJ2-4, is EAGVAQSPRYKIIEKRQSVAFWCNPISGHATLYWYQQILGQGPKLLIQFQNNGVVDDSQLPKDRFSAERLKGVDSTLKIQPAKLEDSAVYLCASSFDSGIQYFGAGTRLSVL.

The J gene is TRBJ1-4, the V gene TRBV29-1, with unresolved D. Germline loops: CDR1 SQVTM, CDR2 ANQGSEA. Trimming stripped 0 bases from V and 0 bases from J, with 11 bases between. The CDR3 is made up of 16 amino acids. DNA for the CDR3: TGCAGCGTTGAAGATTCGTCTTTAGCAACTAATGAAAAACTGTTTTTT. This codes for CSVEDSSLATNEKLFF.

The V and J genes are TRBV10-3 and TRBJ2-7, with TRBD1 as a possible D gene (6 bases). The germline V gene has CDR1 ENHRY and CDR2 SYGVKD. The CDR3 length is 12 residues. V was trimmed by 8 bases and J by 2 bases, leaving 10 bases between them. Written as DNA, the CDR3 is TGTGCCATCCGGGACAAAGCCTACGAGCAGTACTTC. Amino acid sequence: CAIRDKAYEQYF.